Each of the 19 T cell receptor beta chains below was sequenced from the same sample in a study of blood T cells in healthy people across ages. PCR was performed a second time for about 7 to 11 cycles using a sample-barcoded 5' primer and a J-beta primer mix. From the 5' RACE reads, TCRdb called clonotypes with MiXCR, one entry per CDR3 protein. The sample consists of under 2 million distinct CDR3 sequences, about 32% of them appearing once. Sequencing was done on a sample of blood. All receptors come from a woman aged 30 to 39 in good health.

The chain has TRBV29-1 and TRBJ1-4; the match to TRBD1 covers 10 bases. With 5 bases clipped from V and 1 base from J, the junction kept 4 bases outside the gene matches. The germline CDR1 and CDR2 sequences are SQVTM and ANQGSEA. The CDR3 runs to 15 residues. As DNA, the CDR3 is TGCAGCGTTCGCGGACAGGGGGGAACTAATGAAAAACTGTTTTTT. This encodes CSVRGQGGTNEKLFF.

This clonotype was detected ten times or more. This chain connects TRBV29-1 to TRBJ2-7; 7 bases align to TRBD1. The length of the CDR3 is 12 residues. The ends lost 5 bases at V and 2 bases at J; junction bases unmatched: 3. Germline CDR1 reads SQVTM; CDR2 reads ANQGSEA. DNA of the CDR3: TGCAGCGTTACGCAGGGGGCCTACGAGCAGTACTTC. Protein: CSVTQGAYEQYF.

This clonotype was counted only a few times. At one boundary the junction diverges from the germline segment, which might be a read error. CDR3 sequence: CGARRLAGVDNEQFF. The CDR3 DNA follows: TGCGGTGCTAGGCGGCTAGCGGGAGTCGACAATGAGCAGTTCTTC. The J gene is TRBJ2-1, the V gene TRBV20-1, with 10 bases aligning to TRBD2. This CDR3 has 15 residues. Germline V CDR1 and CDR2: DFQATT, SNEGSKA (reference sequence).

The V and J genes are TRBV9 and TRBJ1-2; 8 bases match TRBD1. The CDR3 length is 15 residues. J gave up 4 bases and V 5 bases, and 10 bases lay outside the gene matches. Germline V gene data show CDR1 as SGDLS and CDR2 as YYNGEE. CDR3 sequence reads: CASRPGPGGVYGYTF. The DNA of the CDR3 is TGTGCCAGCAGACCTGGACCAGGGGGCGTCTATGGCTACACCTTC.

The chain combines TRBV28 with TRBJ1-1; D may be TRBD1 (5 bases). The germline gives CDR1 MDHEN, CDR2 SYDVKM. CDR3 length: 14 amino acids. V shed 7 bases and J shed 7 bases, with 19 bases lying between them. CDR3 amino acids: CASTQMWGDSEAFF. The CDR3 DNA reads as TGTGCCAGCACCCAAATGTGGGGGGATAGTGAAGCTTTCTTT.

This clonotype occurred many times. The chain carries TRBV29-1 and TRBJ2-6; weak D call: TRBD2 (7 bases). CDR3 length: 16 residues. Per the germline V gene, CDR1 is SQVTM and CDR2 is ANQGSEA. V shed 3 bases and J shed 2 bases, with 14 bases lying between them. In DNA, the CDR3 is TGCAGCGTTGACGGGGGGCGAGGTACTGGGGCCAACGTCCTGACTTTC. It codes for CSVDGGRGTGANVLTF. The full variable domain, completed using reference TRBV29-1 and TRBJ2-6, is SAVISQKPSRDICQRGTSLTIQCQVDSQVTMMFWYRQQPGQSLTLIATANQGSEATYESGFVIDKFPISRPNLTFSTLTVSNMSPEDSSIYLCSVDGGRGTGANVLTFGAGSRLTVL.

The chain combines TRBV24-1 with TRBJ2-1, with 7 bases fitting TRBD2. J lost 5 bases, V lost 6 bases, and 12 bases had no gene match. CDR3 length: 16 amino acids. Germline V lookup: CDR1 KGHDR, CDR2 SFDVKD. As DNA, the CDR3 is TGTGCCACCAGTCCCAGGGAGGGTTCGGTCAACAATGAGCAGTTCTTC. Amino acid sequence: CATSPREGSVNNEQFF.

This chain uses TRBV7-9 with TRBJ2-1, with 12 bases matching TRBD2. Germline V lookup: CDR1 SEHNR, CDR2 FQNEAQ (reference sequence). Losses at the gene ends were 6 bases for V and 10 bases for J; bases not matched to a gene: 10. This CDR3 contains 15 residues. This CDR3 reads CASSPRTSGVLEQFF. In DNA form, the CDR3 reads TGTGCCAGCAGTCCGAGGACTAGCGGGGTGTTGGAGCAGTTCTTC. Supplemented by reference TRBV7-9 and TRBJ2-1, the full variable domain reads DTGVSQNPRHKITKRGQNVTFRCDPISEHNRLYWYRQTLGQGPEFLTYFQNEAQLEKSRLLSDRFSAERPKGSFSTLEIQRTEQGDSAMYLCASSPRTSGVLEQFFGPGTRLTVL.

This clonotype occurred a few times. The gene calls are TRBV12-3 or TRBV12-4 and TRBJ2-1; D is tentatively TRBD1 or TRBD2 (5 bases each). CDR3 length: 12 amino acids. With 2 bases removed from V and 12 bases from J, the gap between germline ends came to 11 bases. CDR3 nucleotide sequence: TGTGCCAGCAGTTTATATGGGGGTGTGCAGTTCTTC. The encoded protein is CASSLYGGVQFF.

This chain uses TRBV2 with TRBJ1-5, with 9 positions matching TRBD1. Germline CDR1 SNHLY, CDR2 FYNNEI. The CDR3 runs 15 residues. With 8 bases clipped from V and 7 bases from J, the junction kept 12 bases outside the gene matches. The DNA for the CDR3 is TGTGCCAGCGGCCCCGGGACAGGGAGGGGGCAGCCCCAGCATTTT. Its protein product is CASGPGTGRGQPQHF.

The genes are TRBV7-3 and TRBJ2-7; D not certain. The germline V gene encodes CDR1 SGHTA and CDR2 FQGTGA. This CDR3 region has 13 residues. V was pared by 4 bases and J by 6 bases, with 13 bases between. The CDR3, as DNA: TGTGCCAGCAGCTCGGGCCCTCGGGTCGAGCAGTACTTC. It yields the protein CASSSGPRVEQYF. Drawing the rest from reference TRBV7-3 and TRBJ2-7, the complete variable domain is GAGVSQTPSNKVTEKGKYVELRCDPISGHTALYWYRQSLGQGPEFLIYFQGTGAADDSGLPNDRFFAVRPEGSVSTLKIQRTERGDSAVYLCASSSGPRVEQYFGPGTRLTVT.

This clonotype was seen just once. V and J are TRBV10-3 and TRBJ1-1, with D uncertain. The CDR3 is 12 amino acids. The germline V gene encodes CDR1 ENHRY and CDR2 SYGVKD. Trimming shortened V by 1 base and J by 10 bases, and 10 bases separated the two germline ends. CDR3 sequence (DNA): TGTGCCATCAGTGAGTGGAGGCTGGGAGCTTTCTTT. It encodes CAISEWRLGAFF.

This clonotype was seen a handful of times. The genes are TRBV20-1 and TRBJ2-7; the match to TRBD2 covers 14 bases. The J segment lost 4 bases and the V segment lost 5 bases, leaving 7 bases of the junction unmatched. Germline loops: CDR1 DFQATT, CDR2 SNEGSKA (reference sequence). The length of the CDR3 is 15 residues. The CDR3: CSAPGTSGSSYEQYF. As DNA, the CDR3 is TGCAGTGCTCCCGGGACTAGCGGGAGTTCATACGAGCAGTACTTC.

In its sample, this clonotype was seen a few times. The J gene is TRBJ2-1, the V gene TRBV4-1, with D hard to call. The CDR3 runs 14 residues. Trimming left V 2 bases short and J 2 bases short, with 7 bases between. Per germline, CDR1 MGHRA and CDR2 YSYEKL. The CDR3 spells CASSQPHTYNEQFF. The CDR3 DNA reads TGCGCCAGCAGCCAACCCCATACCTACAATGAGCAGTTCTTC.

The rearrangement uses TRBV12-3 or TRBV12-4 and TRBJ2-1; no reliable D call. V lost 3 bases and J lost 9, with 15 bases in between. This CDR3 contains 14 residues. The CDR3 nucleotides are TGTGCCAGCAGTTTTCTATGGGATCTGGGTGAGCAGTTCTTC. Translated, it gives CASSFLWDLGEQFF.

For the CDR3, the DNA is TGTGCCAGCAGAGTCGGACAGGAGAAGATCTATGGCTACACCTTC. Encoded protein: CASRVGQEKIYGYTF. This chain uses TRBV7-3 with TRBJ1-2; 7 positions match TRBD1. V shed 6 bases and J 4 bases; nucleotides not matched to a gene: 11. The CDR3 is made up of 15 amino acids. Germline CDR1 and CDR2: SGHTA and FQGTGA.

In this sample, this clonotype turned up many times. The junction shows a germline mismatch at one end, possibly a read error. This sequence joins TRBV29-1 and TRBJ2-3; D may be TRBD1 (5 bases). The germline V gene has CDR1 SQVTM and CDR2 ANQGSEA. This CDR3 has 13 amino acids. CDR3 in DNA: TGCAGCATTGAAGATACAGGTTCACTTACGCAGTATTTT. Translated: CSIEDTGSLTQYF.

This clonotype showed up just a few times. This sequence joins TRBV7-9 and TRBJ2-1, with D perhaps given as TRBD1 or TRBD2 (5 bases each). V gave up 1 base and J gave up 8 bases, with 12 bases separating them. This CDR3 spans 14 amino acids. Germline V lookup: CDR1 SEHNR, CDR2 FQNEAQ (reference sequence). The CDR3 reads CASSLGGSRDEQFF. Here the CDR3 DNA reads TGTGCCAGCAGCTTAGGGGGGTCCCGTGATGAGCAGTTCTTC.

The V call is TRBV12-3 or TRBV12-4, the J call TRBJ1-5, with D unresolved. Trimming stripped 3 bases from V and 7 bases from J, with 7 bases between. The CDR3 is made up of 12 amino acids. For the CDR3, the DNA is TGTGCCAGCAGTTTTGGACCGCAGCCCCAGCATTTT. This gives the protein CASSFGPQPQHF.